These 23 T cell receptor beta chains originate from one sample sequenced in a study of blood T cell repertoires in COVID-19. TCRdb's copy holds only in-frame clones and misses some; the assay was immunoSEQ multiplex PCR. This table has about 180,000 clones, more than 75% appearing once. The source material was peripheral blood. These receptors were collected from a woman in her 70s with acute or convalescent COVID-19.

This chain links TRBV2 with TRBJ1-5; weak D call: TRBD1 (5 bases). Germline CDR1 reads SNHLY; CDR2 reads FYNNEI. V shed 6 bases and J shed 0 bases, with 18 bases lying between them. The CDR3 spans 17 residues. CDR3 bases: TGTGCCAGCAGCGCGACCGGAGGGGCTTATAGCAATCAGCCCCAGCATTTT. Its translation: CASSATGGAYSNQPQHF.

The V call is TRBV3-1 (or the pseudogene TRBV3-2), the J call TRBJ1-2, with D maybe TRBD1 (6 bases). Between the trimmed V and J ends, which lost 5 bases and 2 bases, there was a span of 12 bases. The germline V gene encodes CDR1 LGHDT and CDR2 YNNKEL (reference sequence). The CDR3 covers 14 residues. Here the CDR3 DNA reads TGTGCCAGCAGCACCGGAACAGGGAACTATGGCTACACCTTC. Its protein product is CASSTGTGNYGYTF.

The table lists this clone with a few counts. Other DNA sequences in this sample translate to the same CDR3. This chain connects TRBV7-9 to TRBJ1-2, with D possibly matching TRBD1 (6 bases). Per the germline V gene, CDR1 is SEHNR and CDR2 is FQNEAQ (reference sequence). The V gene lost 1 base and the J gene lost 6 bases, with 12 bases spanning the gap. This CDR3 region has 14 residues. The chain's CDR3 is CASSLVNRENGYTF. The DNA for the CDR3 is TGTGCCAGCAGCTTAGTTAACAGGGAGAATGGCTACACCTTC.

The rearrangement uses TRBV24-1 and TRBJ2-1; a weak D match, TRBD1 (6 bases). Germline lookup yields CDR1 KGHDR and CDR2 SFDVKD. Trimming took off 4 bases at V and 5 bases at J, with 11 bases between the two ends. CDR3 length equals 14 residues. The CDR3 sequence: CATSDPQGNNEQFF. DNA for the CDR3: TGTGCCACCAGTGACCCCCAGGGGAACAATGAGCAGTTCTTC.

This chain links TRBV18 with TRBJ2-7, with a tentative D call TRBD1 (6 bases). V lost 4 bases and J lost 3, with 13 bases in between. Germline V lookup: CDR1 KGHSH, CDR2 LQKENI. The CDR3 loop spans 14 amino acids. CDR3 bases: TGTGCCAGCTCACACCCAGGGGAGCGCTACGAGCAGTACTTC. Residues: CASSHPGERYEQYF.

The chain links TRBV28 to TRBJ2-3; D is perhaps TRBD2 (5 bases). V was trimmed by 5 bases and J by 2 bases, leaving 8 bases between them. This CDR3 spans 13 amino acids. The germline V gene has CDR1 MDHEN and CDR2 SYDVKM. As DNA, the CDR3 is TGTGCCAGCAGTGAGCGGAACACAGATACGCAGTATTTT. Translation: CASSERNTDTQYF.

The V and J genes are TRBV12-3 or TRBV12-4 and TRBJ1-2; perhaps TRBD1 as D (5 bases). The CDR3 loop spans 13 amino acids. Trimming stripped 5 bases from V and 5 bases from J, with 12 bases between. CDR3 residues: CASSPAGGYGYTF. CDR3 sequence (DNA): TGTGCCAGCAGTCCGGCCGGGGGTTATGGCTACACCTTC.

This chain connects TRBV30 to TRBJ2-1, with D possibly TRBD2 on 5 matching bases. V lost 2 bases to trimming and J lost 12 bases, with 14 bases between them. The germline V gene encodes CDR1 GTSNPN and CDR2 SVGIG (reference sequence). The CDR3 is made up of 12 amino acids. CDR3 sequence: CAWSRQLEGQFF. The DNA of the CDR3 is TGTGCCTGGAGTCGGCAGCTAGAGGGGCAGTTCTTC.

The J gene is TRBJ2-1, the V gene TRBV30; weak D call: TRBD2 (6 bases). V dropped 3 bases and J dropped 4 bases, with 13 bases sitting between them. The CDR3 is 14 residues long. CDR1 and CDR2 from the germline V gene are GTSNPN and SVGIG (reference sequence). CDR3 nucleotides: TGTGCCTGGAGATTAGTGCGGGGTTACAATGAGCAGTTCTTC. As protein: CAWRLVRGYNEQFF.

This chain uses TRBV4-3 with TRBJ2-1; D perhaps matches TRBD2 (5 bases). V was cut by 5 bases and J by 0 bases, with 8 bases left in between. Germline V gene data show CDR1 as LGHNA and CDR2 as YSLEER. The CDR3 extends over 14 amino acids. The CDR3 region is CASSGGYSYNEQFF. CDR3 in DNA: TGCGCCAGCAGCGGCGGGTACTCCTACAATGAGCAGTTCTTC.

This clone was counted a few times. The sample holds other DNA sequences that translate to the same CDR3. The chain combines TRBV9 with TRBJ1-1; 11 bases are shared with TRBD1. V lost 4 bases and J lost 3; bases outside the gene matches: 5. This CDR3 has 15 residues. Germline V gives CDR1 SGDLS, CDR2 YYNGEE. This CDR3 reads CASSPRTGGYTEAFF. CDR3 in DNA: TGTGCCAGCAGCCCTCGGACAGGGGGCTACACTGAAGCTTTCTTT.

This clone was recorded a few times. The chain employs TRBV4-1 and TRBJ1-5; D perhaps matches TRBD1 (6 bases). In germline, CDR1 is MGHRA, CDR2 YSYEKL. V gave up 1 base and J gave up 0 bases, with 25 bases separating them. This CDR3 spans 21 amino acids. Here the CDR3 reads CASSQAKGMQGTPYSNQPQHF. The CDR3 coding sequence is TGCGCCAGCAGCCAAGCAAAGGGGATGCAGGGGACCCCTTATAGCAATCAGCCCCAGCATTTT.

The J gene is TRBJ1-6, the V gene TRBV7-2; maybe TRBD1 (5 bases). The CDR3 totals 15 residues. Between the trimmed V and J ends, which lost 5 bases and 7 bases, there was a span of 15 bases. The V gene's germline CDR1 is SGHTA and CDR2 FQGNSA. The DNA for the CDR3 is TGTGCCAGCAGCAACCGGGACTTAGGGAATTCACCCCTCCACTTT. It specifies CASSNRDLGNSPLHF.

The V gene is TRBV6-5, the J gene TRBJ2-1; 8 bases map to TRBD2. This CDR3 is 14 amino acids long. Trimming cost V 6 bases and J 8 bases; bases outside gene matches: 9. The V gene's germline CDR1 is MNHEY and CDR2 SVGAGI. The CDR3 nucleotides read TGTGCCAGCAGACCCCCGGGGGGGGGCGATGAGCAGTTCTTC. It is translated as CASRPPGGGDEQFF.

The chain uses TRBV18 and TRBJ2-7; 7 bases are a match to TRBD1. V lost 3 bases and J lost 3; bases outside the gene matches: 5. CDR1 is KGHSH, CDR2 LQKENI, per germline. The CDR3 is made up of 14 amino acids. CDR3 nucleotide sequence: TGTGCCAGCTCACCCGACAGGGTGAGCTACGAGCAGTACTTC. Its translation: CASSPDRVSYEQYF.

The CDR3 spells CASSLGAGARRNTQYF. In nucleotides, the CDR3 is TGTGCCAGCAGTTTGGGAGCGGGGGCCCGAAGAAATACGCAGTATTTT. This chain connects TRBV27 to TRBJ2-3; 8 bases are shared with TRBD2. The CDR3 sequence is 16 residues long. Trimming at V came to 3 bases and at J to 7 bases, leaving 12 bases not matched to a gene. Germline V gene lookup returns CDR1 MNHEY and CDR2 SMNVEV (reference sequence).

This chain uses TRBV18 with TRBJ2-1; D not resolved. V lost 1 base and J lost 9, with 4 bases in between. This CDR3 has 11 residues. Germline V gene lookup returns CDR1 KGHSH and CDR2 LQKENI. The CDR3 region is CASSPLIEQFF. Written as DNA, the CDR3 is TGTGCCAGCTCACCACTCATTGAGCAGTTCTTC. Full variable domain (rest looked up from reference TRBV18 and TRBJ2-1): NAGVMQNPRHLVRRRGQEARLRCSPMKGHSHVYWYRQLPEEGLKFMVYLQKENIIDESGMPKERFSAEFPKEGPSILRIQQVVRGDSAAYFCASSPLIEQFFGPGTRLTVL.

The V and J genes are TRBV7-2 and TRBJ2-5; D is uncertain. Germline lookup yields CDR1 SGHTA and CDR2 FQGNSA. Trimming pared 1 base from V and 1 base from J, leaving 13 bases between. The CDR3 is made up of 16 amino acids. The CDR3 DNA reads as TGTGCCAGCAGCTTAGTATCAGCTAGGCCCCAAGAGACCCAGTACTTC. Amino acid sequence: CASSLVSARPQETQYF.

V usage is TRBV19 and J usage is TRBJ2-7; 10 bases are a match to TRBD2. This CDR3 has 17 amino acids. Germline V lookup: CDR1 LNHDA, CDR2 SQIVND (reference sequence). The V gene end was trimmed by 4 bases and the J gene end by 0 bases; junction bases not matched to a gene: 9. The CDR3 DNA sequence: TGTGCCAGTAGTACCAGAATAGCGGGGGGCCTCTCCTACGAGCAGTACTTC. Translated, it gives CASSTRIAGGLSYEQYF.

This clone occurred once. The chain has TRBV6-6 and TRBJ2-7; 7 bases align to TRBD1. This CDR3 has 13 residues. Germline V CDR1 and CDR2: MNHNY, SVGAGI (reference sequence). The V and J ends lost 5 bases and 2 bases, in that order; junction bases with no gene match: 3. In DNA, the CDR3 is TGTGCCAGCAGTCCGGGACAGCCCTACGAGCAGTACTTC. Translation gives CASSPGQPYEQYF.

The chain employs TRBV3-1 (or the pseudogene TRBV3-2) and TRBJ1-1, with D perhaps matching TRBD1 (5 bases). The CDR3 loop spans 11 amino acids. Germline loops: CDR1 LGHDT, CDR2 YNNKEL (reference sequence). Trimming took off 1 base at V and 8 bases at J, with 5 bases between the two ends. As DNA, the CDR3 is TGTGCCAGCAGCCAAGGACAGGAAGCTTTCTTT. It encodes CASSQGQEAFF.

The chain recombines TRBV5-1 with TRBJ2-3; 14 bases match TRBD2. The CDR3 sequence is 17 residues long. Per germline, CDR1 SGHRS and CDR2 YFSETQ. J gave up 1 base and V 4 bases, and 5 bases lay outside the gene matches. CDR3 coding DNA: TGCGCCAGCAGCCCCCGGACTAGCGGGGGGCGCACAGATACGCAGTATTTT. This encodes CASSPRTSGGRTDTQYF.

The chain has TRBV4-3 and TRBJ1-5, with 8 bases that match TRBD1. The germline CDR1 and CDR2 sequences are LGHNA and YSLEER. CDR3 length equals 18 residues. Trimming removed 1 base from V and 1 base from J; junction bases left unmatched: 9. The CDR3 DNA reads TGCGCCAGCAGCCAAGGACTCCAAACAGGGGGAAGCAATCAGCCCCAGCATTTT. Its translation is CASSQGLQTGGSNQPQHF.